The 20 T cell receptor beta chains listed next were all sequenced from one sample in a study of T cell changes during pregnancy in multiple sclerosis. Sequencing used immunoSEQ multiplex PCR; TCRdb keeps in-frame clones, though not all of them. The table includes approximately 70,000 clones, more than 90% detected once. Specimen: peripheral blood, collected in the third trimester of pregnancy. These receptors all come from a female donor with multiple sclerosis, enrolled in a pregnancy study.

The chain carries TRBV6-5 and TRBJ1-1; possibly TRBD1 for D (6 bases). Per germline, CDR1 MNHEY and CDR2 SVGAGI. V lost 8 bases and J lost 1, with 11 bases in between. The CDR3 consists of 13 residues. CDR3 DNA sequence: TGTGCCAGCCGAAACAGGGAGAACACTGAAGCTTTCTTT. As protein: CASRNRENTEAFF.

The V call is TRBV21-1, the J call TRBJ2-7; the table's D call TRBD1 went unverified against the DNA. TRBV21-1 is termed a pseudogene. The CDR3 runs 17 residues. The CDR3 bases are TGTGCCAGCAGCACATCTGCTAGACAGGAAAACTCCTACGAGCAGTACTTC. Its translation: CASSTSARQENSYEQYF.

V and J are TRBV19 and TRBJ2-2, with D hard to call. Per germline, CDR1 LNHDA and CDR2 SQIVND (reference sequence). Deletions cut 5 bases from V and 1 base from J, with 8 bases between. The CDR3 totals 14 residues. CDR3 DNA sequence: TGTGCCAGTAGTGTTCAGCGGAACACCGGGGAGCTGTTTTTT. Translating it yields CASSVQRNTGELFF.

The sample holds a few counts of this clone. V usage is TRBV27 and J usage is TRBJ1-2, with D tentatively TRBD1 (5 bases). V shed 3 bases and J shed 9 bases, with 14 bases lying between them. Germline assignment: CDR1 MNHEY and CDR2 SMNVEV (reference sequence). The CDR3 contains 13 residues. CDR3 sequence reads: CASSLEGAGSYTF. DNA of the CDR3: TGTGCCAGCAGTTTGGAAGGGGCAGGTAGCTACACCTTC.

Remarks on this clone: One end of the junction varies from germline; a read error may be responsible. The V call is TRBV4-3, the J call TRBJ2-5; TRBD1 matches at 9 bases. The germline CDR1 and CDR2 sequences are LGHNA and YSLEER. The CDR3 length is 13 residues. The CDR3 nucleotides are TGCGCCAGCAGTCAAGGACAGGGGCAGACCCAGTACTTC. Protein: CASSQGQGQTQYF.

V usage is TRBV5-1 and J usage is TRBJ2-3, with TRBD2 identical over 10 bases. After removal of 4 bases from V and 2 bases from J, the junction contained 10 bases not matched to a gene. The CDR3 runs 17 residues. Germline CDR1 is SGHRS and CDR2 is YFSETQ. The CDR3 here is CASSQGDGLAVTDTQYF. The DNA for the CDR3 is TGCGCCAGCAGCCAGGGGGACGGACTAGCGGTCACAGATACGCAGTATTTT.

This clone was counted a few times. V is TRBV27 and J is TRBJ1-1, with TRBD1 matching over 7 bases. The CDR3 has 15 residues. The V segment lost 7 bases and the J segment 5 bases; nucleotides outside the gene matches: 13. CDR1 MNHEY and CDR2 SMNVEV come from the germline V gene (reference sequence). CDR3 amino acids: CASMVRNRGGTEAFF. CDR3 sequence (DNA): TGTGCCAGCATGGTGAGAAACAGGGGTGGGACTGAAGCTTTCTTT.

V usage is TRBV5-1 and J usage is TRBJ2-3, with TRBD2 identical over 8 bases. The CDR3 sequence is 16 residues long. Germline-derived CDR1 and CDR2 are SGHRS and YFSETQ. V dropped 2 bases and J dropped 5; count of bases not matched to a gene: 10. The CDR3 reads CASSLSGAGERDTQYF. The DNA for the CDR3 is TGCGCCAGCAGCTTATCAGGAGCGGGAGAACGAGATACGCAGTATTTT.

The chain uses TRBV6-4 and TRBJ1-2; D is unresolved. Germline V CDR1 and CDR2: MRHNA, SNTAGT. CDR3 length: 14 residues. Trimming shortened V by 4 bases and J by 4 bases, and 13 bases separated the two germline ends. CDR3 loop: CASSARRVSYGYTF. The CDR3 DNA sequence: TGTGCCAGCAGTGCACGTCGGGTTTCCTATGGCTACACCTTC.

The chain couples TRBV29-1 to TRBJ1-1; no clear D gene. V was shortened by 4 bases and J by 4 bases, with 13 bases between the two germline ends. Germline V gene data show CDR1 as SQVTM and CDR2 as ANQGSEA. This CDR3 is built from 13 residues. CDR3 sequence reads: CSVVETRGTEAFF. The CDR3 coding sequence is TGCAGCGTTGTGGAGACCCGAGGCACTGAAGCTTTCTTT.

The chain couples TRBV19 to TRBJ2-7; maybe TRBD1 (6 bases). Per the germline V gene, CDR1 is LNHDA and CDR2 is SQIVND (reference sequence). With 6 bases removed from V and 4 bases from J, the gap between germline ends came to 19 bases. The CDR3 is made up of 15 amino acids. The CDR3: CASRAQDQGLYEQYF. In DNA, the CDR3 is TGTGCCAGTAGAGCCCAGGACCAGGGGCTTTACGAGCAGTACTTC.

The V call is TRBV4-1, the J call TRBJ2-7; 8 nucleotides match TRBD1. The V segment lost 5 bases and the J segment 7 bases; nucleotides outside the gene matches: 7. The CDR3 length is 13 residues. The germline gives CDR1 MGHRA, CDR2 YSYEKL. CDR3 region: CASSARQGWEQYF. The CDR3 nucleotides are TGCGCCAGCAGCGCCCGACAGGGGTGGGAGCAGTACTTC.

The CDR3 loop is CASGRAGDTPNEQFF. The CDR3 DNA is TGTGCTAGTGGGCGAGCGGGGGACACCCCCAATGAGCAGTTCTTC. The V call is TRBV12-5, the J call TRBJ2-1; 8 nucleotides line up with TRBD2. CDR1 is LGHNT and CDR2 is FRNRAP in the germline V gene. The junction had 10 bases not matched to a gene; V was cut back by 6 bases and J by 6 bases. CDR3 length: 15 residues.

The CDR3 sequence: CASSSGTGNIQYF. The CDR3 DNA sequence: TGTGCCAGCAGTTCCGGGACAGGGAACATTCAGTACTTC. This sequence joins TRBV6-5 and TRBJ2-4; 9 nucleotides align to TRBD1. Germline CDR1 is MNHEY and CDR2 is SVGAGI. Trimming at V came to 4 bases and at J to 7 bases, leaving 2 bases not matched to a gene. The CDR3 spans 13 residues.

The chain is built from TRBV5-1 and TRBJ1-1; tentative D call: TRBD1 (6 bases). Trimming shortened V by 3 bases and J by 4 bases, and 13 bases separated the two germline ends. The germline CDR1 and CDR2 sequences are SGHRS and YFSETQ. The CDR3 length is 14 residues. CDR3 nucleotides: TGCGCCAGCAGCTCAACTCTACAGGGCACTGAAGCTTTCTTT. Translation: CASSSTLQGTEAFF.

The rearrangement uses TRBV23-1 and TRBJ2-1; the match to TRBD1 covers 8 bases. TRBV23-1 is placed among ORFs of uncertain function. This CDR3 contains 18 residues. Trimming at V came to 2 bases and at J to 8 bases, leaving 17 bases not matched to a gene. CDR3 residues: CASSQRNNRGKVFDEQFF. The DNA for the CDR3 is TGCGCCAGCAGTCAAAGGAACAACAGGGGGAAAGTTTTCGATGAGCAGTTCTTC.

The sample holds one count of this clone. The chain combines TRBV4-1 with TRBJ2-3; 10 bases are a match to TRBD2. V lost 1 base to trimming and J lost 4 bases; unmatched junction nucleotides: 5. Germline V gene sequence: CDR1 MGHRA, CDR2 YSYEKL. The CDR3 extends over 16 amino acids. This CDR3 reads CASSQVPSGRADTQYF. The CDR3 DNA follows: TGCGCCAGCAGCCAAGTCCCTAGCGGGAGAGCAGATACGCAGTATTTT.

The chain recombines TRBV5-1 with TRBJ2-3; no firm D call. Per the germline V gene, CDR1 is SGHRS and CDR2 is YFSETQ. V lost 6 bases and J 2 bases, leaving 7 bases between the germline ends. The CDR3 covers 12 residues. This CDR3 reads CASKTDTDTQYF. CDR3 nucleotides: TGCGCCAGCAAAACAGACACAGATACGCAGTATTTT.

V and J are TRBV5-6 and TRBJ2-1, with TRBD2 matching 7 bases. CDR1 SGHDT and CDR2 YYEEEE come from the germline V gene. CDR3 length equals 13 residues. V lost 4 bases, J lost 9 bases, and 7 bases stayed unmatched. As DNA, the CDR3 is TGTGCCAGCAGCCCGGGGGGTAGGGTTGAGCAGTTCTTC. Residues: CASSPGGRVEQFF. Combining the CDR3 with reference TRBV5-6 and TRBJ2-1 gives the whole variable domain DAGVTQSPTHLIKTRGQQVTLRCSPKSGHDTVSWYQQALGQGPQFIFQYYEEEERQRGNFPDRFSGHQFPNYSSELNVNALLLGDSALYLCASSPGGRVEQFFGPGTRLTVL.

J is TRBJ2-7 and V is TRBV6-5, with 10 bases fitting TRBD1. Germline V gene data show CDR1 as MNHEY and CDR2 as SVGAGI. With V trimmed by 2 bases and J by 5 bases, 3 bases remained unmatched. The CDR3 length is 14 residues. Written as DNA, the CDR3 is TGTGCCAGCAGTTACGGGGACAGGGGCCACGAGCAGTACTTC. Its protein product is CASSYGDRGHEQYF.